The 2 T cell receptor beta chains below were found in one sample sequenced in a study of cytomegalovirus exposure and HLA in healthy donors. The PCR used 60 Vbeta and 13 Jbeta primers. Here immunoSEQ multiplex PCR was the method, and the copy in TCRdb shows in-frame clones only, minus some. Found here are 90,000 to 150,000 clones, around 60% of them singletons; the top ten hold 9% to 10%. Input material: PBMCs. Every receptor here comes from a man aged 35 to 55 in good health and CMV-seropositive.

V is TRBV5-1 and J is TRBJ2-5; TRBD2 might be the D (7 bases). The V gene lost 2 bases and the J gene lost 3 bases, with 11 bases spanning the gap. CDR3 length: 14 residues. The germline V gene has CDR1 SGHRS and CDR2 YFSETQ. Here the CDR3 reads CASSLQGGEETQYF. For the CDR3, the DNA is TGCGCCAGCAGCTTACAGGGAGGGGAAGAGACCCAGTACTTC.

This chain connects TRBV7-9 to TRBJ1-1; no definite D call. The CDR3 has 14 amino acids. Germline values: CDR1 SEHNR, CDR2 FQNEAQ (reference sequence). The germline V and J ends were trimmed by 5 bases and 0 bases, with 10 bases remaining between them. The CDR3 is CASSLSRLNTEAFF. The DNA for the CDR3 is TGTGCCAGCAGCCTGAGCAGGTTGAACACTGAAGCTTTCTTT.